This entry lists 9 T cell receptor beta chains sequenced from one sample in a study of blood T cell repertoires in COVID-19. The repertoire was sequenced with immunoSEQ multiplex PCR; TCRdb's copy has only in-frame clones and lacks some. The sample has under 250,000 clones; more than 75% are singletons. Sequences were obtained from peripheral blood. The origin of the receptors is a woman aged 35 to 49 with acute or convalescent COVID-19.

The rearrangement links TRBV5-1 to TRBJ1-6; 9 bases map to TRBD1. This CDR3 region has 15 residues. Trimming at V came to 4 bases and at J to 6 bases, leaving 5 bases not matched to a gene. CDR1 is SGHRS, CDR2 YFSETQ, per germline. In DNA form, the CDR3 reads TGCGCCAGCAGCCTTCCGGGACAGGGTAATTCACCCCTCCACTTT. As protein: CASSLPGQGNSPLHF. Using reference TRBV5-1 and TRBJ1-6 for the parts outside the CDR3, the full variable domain is KAGVTQTPRYLIKTRGQQVTLSCSPISGHRSVSWYQQTPGQGLQFLFEYFSETQRNKGNFPGRFSGRQFSNSRSEMNVSTLELGDSALYLCASSLPGQGNSPLHFGNGTRLTVT.

The rearrangement joins TRBV7-9 to TRBJ2-7, with unresolved D. Germline V CDR1 and CDR2: SEHNR, FQNEAQ (reference sequence). Between the trimmed V and J ends, which lost 2 bases and 2 bases, there was a span of 7 bases. CDR3 length equals 13 residues. The CDR3 DNA reads TGTGCCAGCAGCTTAATAACAACCTACGAGCAGTACTTC. This translates into CASSLITTYEQYF.

The chain combines TRBV12-5 with TRBJ2-2; perhaps TRBD2 as D (6 bases). Germline V gene data show CDR1 as LGHNT and CDR2 as FRNRAP. This CDR3 comprises 16 residues. Trimming took off 3 bases at V and 2 bases at J, with 13 bases between the two ends. CDR3 coding DNA: TGTGCTAGTGGTTTCGCACTTAGCGGAAACACCGGGGAGCTGTTTTTT. The encoded protein is CASGFALSGNTGELFF.

This clone was observed once. The chain is built from TRBV5-1 and TRBJ2-1; weak D call: TRBD1 (6 bases). Trimming stripped 7 bases from V and 7 bases from J, with 9 bases between. Germline V CDR1 and CDR2: SGHRS, YFSETQ. This CDR3 is 11 amino acids long. In DNA form, the CDR3 reads TGCGCCAGCCTCCAGGGGAATGAGCAGTTCTTC. It specifies CASLQGNEQFF.

This chain connects TRBV6-5 to TRBJ2-1; weak D call: TRBD1 (5 bases). From germline, CDR1 is MNHEY and CDR2 SVGAGI. Trimming took off 2 bases at V and 7 bases at J, with 9 bases between the two ends. This CDR3 spans 13 amino acids. CDR3 in DNA: TGTGCCAGCAGTTACGCACAGGCTAATGAGCAGTTCTTC. Protein sequence: CASSYAQANEQFF.

The chain carries TRBV5-1 and TRBJ2-2, with TRBD2 as a possible D gene (6 bases). The V and J ends lost 4 bases and 5 bases respectively, with 12 bases between them. Looked up from germline, CDR1 is SGHRS and CDR2 is YFSETQ. The CDR3 length is 14 residues. CDR3 in DNA: TGCGCCAGCAGCCTATGGGGAGGTACCGGGGAGCTGTTTTTT. It is translated as CASSLWGGTGELFF.

The CDR3 here is CASSLSPLNYGYTF. The CDR3 DNA sequence: TGTGCCAGCAGTTTATCCCCACTCAACTATGGCTACACCTTC. V usage is TRBV27 and J usage is TRBJ1-2; D ambiguous. The CDR3 length is 14 residues. CDR1 is MNHEY and CDR2 is SMNVEV in the germline V gene (reference sequence). V lost 0 bases and J lost 2, with 7 bases in between.

The chain employs TRBV6-5 and TRBJ2-2; no clear D gene. The germline V gene encodes CDR1 MNHEY and CDR2 SVGAGI. The V gene lost 4 bases and the J gene lost 8 bases, with 11 bases spanning the gap. The CDR3 is 13 amino acids. The CDR3: CASSLSPRGELFF. The DNA for the CDR3 is TGTGCCAGCAGTTTAAGTCCCAGGGGGGAGCTGTTTTTT.

CDR3: CASSLGPGGSDTQYF. For the CDR3, the DNA is TGCGCCAGCAGCTTGGGACCGGGCGGGTCAGATACGCAGTATTTT. This sequence joins TRBV5-1 and TRBJ2-3, with a tentative D call TRBD2 (5 bases). The V end lost 0 bases, the J end lost 4 bases, and 12 bases lay between the germline ends. The germline gives CDR1 SGHRS, CDR2 YFSETQ. This CDR3 contains 15 residues.